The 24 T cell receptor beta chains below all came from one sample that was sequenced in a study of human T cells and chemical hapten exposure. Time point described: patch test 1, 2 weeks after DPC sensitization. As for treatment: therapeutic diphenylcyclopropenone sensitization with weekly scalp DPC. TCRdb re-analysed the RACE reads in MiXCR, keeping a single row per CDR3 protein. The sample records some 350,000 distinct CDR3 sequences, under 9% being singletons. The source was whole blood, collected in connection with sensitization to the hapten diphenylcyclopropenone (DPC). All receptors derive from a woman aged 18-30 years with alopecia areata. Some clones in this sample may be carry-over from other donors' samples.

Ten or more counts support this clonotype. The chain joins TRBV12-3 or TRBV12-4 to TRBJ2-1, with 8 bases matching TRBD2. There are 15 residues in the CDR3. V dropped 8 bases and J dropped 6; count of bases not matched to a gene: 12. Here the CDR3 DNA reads TGTGCCAGCTGTCAAGCGGGGGCCTTTAGCAATGAGCAGTTCTTC. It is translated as CASCQAGAFSNEQFF.

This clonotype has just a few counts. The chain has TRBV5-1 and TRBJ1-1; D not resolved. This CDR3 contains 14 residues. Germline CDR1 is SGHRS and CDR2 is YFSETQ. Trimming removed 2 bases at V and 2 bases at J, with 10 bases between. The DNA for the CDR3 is TGCGCCAGCAGCTTCTCCGACACAAACACTGAAGCTTTCTTT. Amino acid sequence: CASSFSDTNTEAFF.

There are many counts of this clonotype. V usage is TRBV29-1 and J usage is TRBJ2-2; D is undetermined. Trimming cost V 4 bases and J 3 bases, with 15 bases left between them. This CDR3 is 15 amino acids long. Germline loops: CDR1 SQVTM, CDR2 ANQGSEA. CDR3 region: CSVATSQTDTGELFF. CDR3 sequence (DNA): TGCAGCGTTGCAACCAGCCAAACCGACACCGGGGAGCTGTTTTTT.

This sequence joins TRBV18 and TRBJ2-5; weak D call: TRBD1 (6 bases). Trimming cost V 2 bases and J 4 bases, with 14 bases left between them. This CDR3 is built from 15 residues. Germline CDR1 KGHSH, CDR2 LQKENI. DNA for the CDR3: TGTGCCAGCTCACCAGGGAAACAGGGACGAGAGACCCAGTACTTC. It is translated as CASSPGKQGRETQYF.

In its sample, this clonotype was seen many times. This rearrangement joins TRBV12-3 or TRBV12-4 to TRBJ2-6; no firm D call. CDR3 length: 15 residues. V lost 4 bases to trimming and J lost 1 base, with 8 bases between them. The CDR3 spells CASSSGLSGANVLTF. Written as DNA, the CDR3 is TGTGCCAGCAGTTCTGGGTTATCTGGGGCCAACGTCCTGACTTTC.

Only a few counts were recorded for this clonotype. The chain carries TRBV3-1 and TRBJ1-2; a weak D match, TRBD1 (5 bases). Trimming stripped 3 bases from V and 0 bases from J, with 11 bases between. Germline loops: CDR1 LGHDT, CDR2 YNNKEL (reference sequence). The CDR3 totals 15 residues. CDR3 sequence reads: CASSQRQISNYGYTF. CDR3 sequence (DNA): TGTGCCAGCAGCCAGAGACAGATTTCTAACTATGGCTACACCTTC.

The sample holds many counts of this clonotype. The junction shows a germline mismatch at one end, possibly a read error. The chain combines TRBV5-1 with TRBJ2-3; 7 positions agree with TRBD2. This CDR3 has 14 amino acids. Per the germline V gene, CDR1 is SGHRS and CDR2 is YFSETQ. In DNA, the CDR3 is TGTGCCAGCAGCTTAGCGGGCTCTACAGATACGCAGTATTTT. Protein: CASSLAGSTDTQYF.

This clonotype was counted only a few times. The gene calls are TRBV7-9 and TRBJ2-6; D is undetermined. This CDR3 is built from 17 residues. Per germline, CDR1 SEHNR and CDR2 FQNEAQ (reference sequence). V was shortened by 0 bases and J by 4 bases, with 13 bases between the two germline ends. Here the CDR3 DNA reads TGTGCCAGCAGCTTAGCGCTGAGGACGTCCGGGGCCAACGTCCTGACTTTC. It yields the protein CASSLALRTSGANVLTF. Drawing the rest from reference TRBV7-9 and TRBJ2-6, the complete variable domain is DTGVSQNPRHKITKRGQNVTFRCDPISEHNRLYWYRQTLGQGPEFLTYFQNEAQLEKSRLLSDRFSAERPKGSFSTLEIQRTEQGDSAMYLCASSLALRTSGANVLTFGAGSRLTVL.

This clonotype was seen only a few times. The CDR3, as DNA: TGCGCCAGCAGCCCGGCCCGGACCAACACTGAAGCTTTCTTT. Its protein product is CASSPARTNTEAFF. The V call is TRBV4-3, the J call TRBJ1-1; D is undetermined. Trimming took 4 bases from V and 2 from J, leaving 11 bases between them. This CDR3 is 14 amino acids long. Germline values: CDR1 LGHNA, CDR2 YSLEER.

In nucleotides, the CDR3 is TGTGCCACCAGTGATAAAGATACGCAGTATTTT. Protein: CATSDKDTQYF. This chain uses TRBV24-1 with TRBJ2-3; no reliable D call. Germline lookup yields CDR1 KGHDR and CDR2 SFDVKD. The germline V and J ends were trimmed by 3 bases and 5 bases, with 2 bases remaining between them. The CDR3 extends over 11 amino acids.

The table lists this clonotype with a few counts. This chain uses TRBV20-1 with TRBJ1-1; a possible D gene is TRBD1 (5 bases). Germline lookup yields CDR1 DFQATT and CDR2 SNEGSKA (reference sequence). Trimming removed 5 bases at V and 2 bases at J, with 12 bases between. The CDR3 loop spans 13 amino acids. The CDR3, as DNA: TGCAGTGCTGGGGGACGGGTTAACACTGAAGCTTTCTTT. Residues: CSAGGRVNTEAFF.

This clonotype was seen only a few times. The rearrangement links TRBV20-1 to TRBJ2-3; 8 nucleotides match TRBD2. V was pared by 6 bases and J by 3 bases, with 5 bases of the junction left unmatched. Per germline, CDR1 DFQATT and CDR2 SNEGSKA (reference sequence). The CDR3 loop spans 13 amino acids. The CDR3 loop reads CSASPSGTDTQYF. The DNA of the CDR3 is TGCAGTGCATCGCCTAGCGGGACAGATACGCAGTATTTT.

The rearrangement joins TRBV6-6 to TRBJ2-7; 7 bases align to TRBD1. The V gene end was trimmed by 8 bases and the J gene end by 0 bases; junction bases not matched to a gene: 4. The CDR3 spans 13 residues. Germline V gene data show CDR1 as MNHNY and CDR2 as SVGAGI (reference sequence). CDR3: CASRDSSSYEQYF. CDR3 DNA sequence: TGTGCCAGCCGGGACAGCAGCTCCTACGAGCAGTACTTC.

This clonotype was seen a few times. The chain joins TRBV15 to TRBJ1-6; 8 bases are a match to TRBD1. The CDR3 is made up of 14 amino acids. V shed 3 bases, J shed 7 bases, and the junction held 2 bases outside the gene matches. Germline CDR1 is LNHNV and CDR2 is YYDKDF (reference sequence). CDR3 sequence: CATSRDRENSPLHF. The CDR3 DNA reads TGTGCCACCAGCAGGGACAGGGAGAATTCACCCCTCCACTTT.

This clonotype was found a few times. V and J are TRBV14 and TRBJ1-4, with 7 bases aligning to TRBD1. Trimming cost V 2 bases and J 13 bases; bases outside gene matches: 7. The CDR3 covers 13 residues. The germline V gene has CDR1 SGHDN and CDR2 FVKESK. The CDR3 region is CASSQYNRGRLFF. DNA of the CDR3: TGTGCCAGCAGCCAATACAACAGGGGTAGACTGTTTTTT.

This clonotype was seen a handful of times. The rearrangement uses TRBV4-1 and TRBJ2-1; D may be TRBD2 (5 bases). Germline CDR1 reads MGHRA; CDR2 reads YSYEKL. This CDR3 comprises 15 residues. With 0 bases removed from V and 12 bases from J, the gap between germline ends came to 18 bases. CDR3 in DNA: TGCGCCAGCAGCCAAGACCACGGGGTTAGTCGGTCGCAGTTCTTC. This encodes CASSQDHGVSRSQFF.

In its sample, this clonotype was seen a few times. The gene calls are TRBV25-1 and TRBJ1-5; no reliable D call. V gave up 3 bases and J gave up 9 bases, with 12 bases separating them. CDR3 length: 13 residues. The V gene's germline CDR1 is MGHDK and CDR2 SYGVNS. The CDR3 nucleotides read TGTGCCAGCAGTGAGATTTCCCTTCGGCCCCAGCATTTT. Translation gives CASSEISLRPQHF.

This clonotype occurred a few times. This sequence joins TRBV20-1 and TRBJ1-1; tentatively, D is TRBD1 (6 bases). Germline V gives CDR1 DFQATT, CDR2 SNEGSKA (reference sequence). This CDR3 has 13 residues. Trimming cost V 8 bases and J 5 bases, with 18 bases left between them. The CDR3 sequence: CSLPWKGGTEAFF. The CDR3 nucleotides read TGCAGTTTACCCTGGAAGGGGGGGACTGAAGCTTTCTTT.

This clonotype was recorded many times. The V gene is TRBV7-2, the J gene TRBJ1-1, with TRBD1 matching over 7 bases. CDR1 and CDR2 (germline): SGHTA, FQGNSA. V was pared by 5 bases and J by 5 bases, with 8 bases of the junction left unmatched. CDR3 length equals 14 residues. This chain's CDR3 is CASSPGQVGTEAFF. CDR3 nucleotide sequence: TGTGCCAGCAGCCCCGGACAGGTAGGGACTGAAGCTTTCTTT.

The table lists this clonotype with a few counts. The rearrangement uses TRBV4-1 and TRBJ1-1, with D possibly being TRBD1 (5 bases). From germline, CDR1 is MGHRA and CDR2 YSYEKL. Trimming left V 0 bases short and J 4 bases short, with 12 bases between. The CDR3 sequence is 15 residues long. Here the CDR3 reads CASSQDSGWSTEAFF. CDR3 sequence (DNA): TGCGCCAGCAGCCAAGATTCAGGGTGGAGCACTGAAGCTTTCTTT.

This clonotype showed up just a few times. The CDR3 protein is CASSLSGGPTEAFF. The CDR3 DNA reads TGCGCCAGCAGCTTGTCCGGGGGACCCACTGAAGCTTTCTTT. This chain links TRBV5-1 with TRBJ1-1; TRBD1 is a possible D gene (5 bases). The CDR3 has 14 amino acids. Germline V gene lookup returns CDR1 SGHRS and CDR2 YFSETQ. Deletions cut 1 base from V and 4 bases from J, with 11 bases between.

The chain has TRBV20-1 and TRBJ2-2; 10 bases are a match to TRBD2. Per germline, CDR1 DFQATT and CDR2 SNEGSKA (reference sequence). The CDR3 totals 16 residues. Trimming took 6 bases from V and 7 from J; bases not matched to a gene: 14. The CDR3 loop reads CSAPVKRGGFDGELFF. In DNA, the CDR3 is TGCAGTGCCCCTGTAAAGCGGGGGGGCTTTGACGGGGAGCTGTTTTTT.

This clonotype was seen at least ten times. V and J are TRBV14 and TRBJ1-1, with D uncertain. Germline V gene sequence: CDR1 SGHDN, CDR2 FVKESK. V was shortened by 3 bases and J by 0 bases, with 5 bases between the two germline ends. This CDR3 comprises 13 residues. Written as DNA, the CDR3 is TGTGCCAGCAGCCAGGAAATGAACACTGAAGCTTTCTTT. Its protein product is CASSQEMNTEAFF.

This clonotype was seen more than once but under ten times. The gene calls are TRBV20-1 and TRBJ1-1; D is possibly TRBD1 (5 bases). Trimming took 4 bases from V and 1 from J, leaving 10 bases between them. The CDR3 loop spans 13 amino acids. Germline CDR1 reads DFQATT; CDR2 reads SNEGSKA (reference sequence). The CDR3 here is CSANYRRNTEAFF. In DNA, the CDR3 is TGCAGTGCTAATTACAGGAGGAACACTGAAGCTTTCTTT.